This T cell receptor beta chain was identified in a study of CD8 T cells in Susac syndrome. Study-wide findings and caveats: That the number of individuals in its TCR sequencing and HLA analysis was relatively small was acknowledged by the study.

Germline V gives CDR1 MGHDK, CDR2 SYGVNS. CDR3 length: 16 residues. V was clipped by 2 bases and J by 7 bases, with 20 bases between them. RNA totalling roughly 0.5 to 1 ug underwent reverse transcription with random hexamers. MiXCR, applied by TCRdb to the immunoSEQ multiplex PCR reads, yields one record per CDR3 protein. This table has roughly 250,000 distinct CDR3 sequences, 90% to 97% appearing once. The CD8+ and CD4+ T cells were isolated magnetically using a negative isolation approach, whereas the TEMRA cells were enriched by FACS. With regard to this clonotype: What it binds is not known.

This TCR derives from a human donor with Susac syndrome. Sample: CD4+ T cells from PBMCs. The chain joins TRBV25-1 to TRBJ1-1; possible D gene TRBD1, 5 bases. The CDR3 here is CASSEGALIRSSEAFF. The CDR3 region has the DNA TGTGCCAGCAGTGAAGGGGCCCTCATAAGGTCGAGTGAAGCTTTCTTT.